Described below is a single T cell receptor (beta chain) sequence and its context. The J segment lost 2 bases and the V segment lost 6 bases, leaving 8 bases of the junction unmatched. Germline CDR1 reads LNHDA; CDR2 reads SQIVND (reference sequence). This CDR3 spans 15 amino acids. Measured with immunoSEQ multiplex PCR; TCRdb has only the in-frame clones, and not every one. The table has about 80,000 clones, roughly four fifths seen once; the top ten hold about a third. This sample stems from a study of blood T cell repertoires in COVID-19. Study-level information: The United States, Italy and Spain supplied acute and convalescent COVID-19 samples.

The sample comprised peripheral blood. The rearrangement joins TRBV19 to TRBJ2-3; 7 bases fit TRBD2. This clonotype was obtained from a woman aged 70-85 years with acute or convalescent COVID-19. CDR3 amino acids: CASRRPGGSTDTQYF. The CDR3 nucleotides read TGTGCCAGTAGGCGGCCGGGAGGTTCCACAGATACGCAGTATTTT.